The source of this TCR beta chain is a study of beta chain features in type 1 diabetes. Regarding the study as a whole: More deletions and fewer insertions at VDJ junctions were found in patients with type 1 diabetes. Shorter templates may be favored by PCR, equally so in patients and controls. Shortening of TCRB CDR3s, moderate but significant, appeared in all four CD4+ subsets of Type 1 diabetes patients. Possibly, sequencing cDNA over-represented cells that had high TCR expression levels. TCRB rearrangement may or may not be influenced by HLA type; here this remained unresolved.

In regard to this clone: Its cognate antigen is unknown.

Expressed TCRB transcripts got sequenced, as all isolated RNA was reverse transcribed. Profiled with immunoSEQ multiplex PCR; TCRdb holds only in-frame clones, not every one. The sample yields more than 100,000 clones, 16% seen once. Trimming stripped 5 bases from V and 4 bases from J, with 14 bases between. Germline-derived CDR1 and CDR2 are SEHNR and FQNEAQ (reference sequence). The CDR3 covers 14 residues. The sequencing input was central memory CD4+ T cells from blood. The receptor was isolated from a man aged 25 to 40 with type 1 diabetes. This chain links TRBV7-9 with TRBJ1-2; perhaps TRBD1 as D (5 bases). In DNA form, the CDR3 reads TGTGCCAGCAGCACCCGGGACGGATCCTATGGCTACACCTTC. Its translation: CASSTRDGSYGYTF. The full variable domain, in which reference TRBV7-9 and TRBJ1-2 provide the parts outside the CDR3, is DTGVSQNPRHKITKRGQNVTFRCDPISEHNRLYWYRQTLGQGPEFLTYFQNEAQLEKSRLLSDRFSAERPKGSFSTLEIQRTEQGDSAMYLCASSTRDGSYGYTFGSGTRLTVV.